The 32 T cell receptor beta chains below all came from one sample that was sequenced in a study of T cells in Graves' hyperthyroidism and ophthalmopathy. From RNA transcripts, TCR beta CDR3 regions were amplified. TCR CDR3 underwent first-round RT-PCR with the HTBI primer set. TCRdb independently ran MiXCR on the multiplex PCR reads; one entry per CDR3 protein. This sample yields some 700,000 distinct CDR3 sequences, of which around 16% are seen a single time; about 16% belongs to the top ten. Input material: blood. The source is a middle-aged man with Graves' hyperthyroidism.

This clonotype was detected many times. This chain connects TRBV29-1 to TRBJ2-5, with TRBD2 matching over 7 bases. V lost 1 base to trimming and J lost 5 bases; unmatched junction nucleotides: 13. In germline, CDR1 is SQVTM, CDR2 ANQGSEA. The CDR3 is 16 residues long. DNA of the CDR3: TGCAGCGTTGAAGGAGGCCGGGCGGGAGTCTCCGAGACCCAGTACTTC. Translated: CSVEGGRAGVSETQYF.

The CDR3: CASSRGGPGELFF. The CDR3 DNA sequence: TGTGCCAGCAGTCGGGGAGGGCCCGGGGAGCTGTTTTTT. J is TRBJ2-2 and V is TRBV13; TRBD2 agrees at 7 bases. The V gene's germline CDR1 is PRHDT and CDR2 FYEKMQ (reference sequence). The V gene end was trimmed by 6 bases and the J gene end by 6 bases; junction bases not matched to a gene: 4. This CDR3 is 13 amino acids long.

This clonotype was detected many times. The chain employs TRBV28 and TRBJ2-1; TRBD1 matches 11 bases. Trimming took 6 bases from V and 5 from J; bases not matched to a gene: 9. The CDR3 runs 16 residues. The germline V gene has CDR1 MDHEN and CDR2 SYDVKM. CDR3 sequence reads: CASSRFRDRGNNEQFF. The CDR3, as DNA: TGTGCCAGCAGCCGCTTTAGGGACAGGGGGAACAATGAGCAGTTCTTC. The whole variable domain, remainder taken from reference TRBV28 and TRBJ2-1, is DVKVTQSSRYLVKRTGEKVFLECVQDMDHENMFWYRQDPGLGLRLIYFSYDVKMKEKGDIPEGYSVSREKKERFSLILESASTNQTSMYLCASSRFRDRGNNEQFFGPGTRLTVL.

This clonotype was seen ten or more times. The DNA of the CDR3 is TGTGCCAGCAGCCCGGACAGAACCTACGAGCAGTACTTC. This gives the protein CASSPDRTYEQYF. This rearrangement joins TRBV7-8 to TRBJ2-7; perhaps TRBD1 as D (6 bases). The CDR3 has 13 residues. Trimming left V 5 bases short and J 2 bases short, with 10 bases between. Germline CDR1 and CDR2: SGHVS and FQNEAQ.

The gene calls are TRBV20-1 and TRBJ1-1; D gene ambiguous. Trimming pared 5 bases from V and 1 base from J, leaving 11 bases between. The CDR3 extends over 13 amino acids. In germline, CDR1 is DFQATT, CDR2 SNEGSKA (reference sequence). The CDR3 loop is CSARRAANTEAFF. CDR3 coding DNA: TGCAGTGCTCGCCGGGCCGCGAACACTGAAGCTTTCTTT.

Many counts were recorded for this clonotype. V usage is TRBV12-5 and J usage is TRBJ2-5, with D perhaps TRBD1 (5 bases). Germline V gene data show CDR1 as LGHNT and CDR2 as FRNRAP. The CDR3 is 15 amino acids. V dropped 0 bases and J dropped 1 base, with 9 bases sitting between them. Here the CDR3 DNA reads TGTGCTAGTGGTTTGGTACTTAGGGGCCAAGAGACCCAGTACTTC. Protein product: CASGLVLRGQETQYF.

This clonotype occurred many times. J is TRBJ2-3 and V is TRBV11-2; D is possibly TRBD1 (7 bases). The V end lost 1 base, the J end lost 8 bases, and 16 bases lay between the germline ends. The germline CDR1 and CDR2 sequences are SGHAT and FQNNGV. The CDR3 sequence is 15 residues long. In DNA, the CDR3 is TGTGCCAGCAGCTTAGTACAGGGGAAGGGAGGTACGCAGTATTTT. It codes for CASSLVQGKGGTQYF.

This clonotype was found a few times. This rearrangement joins TRBV6-1 to TRBJ2-3; D might be TRBD1 (6 bases). The CDR3 consists of 13 residues. CDR1 and CDR2 from the germline V gene are MNHNS and SASEGT. V dropped 2 bases and J dropped 9 bases, with 12 bases sitting between them. CDR3 coding DNA: TGTGCCAGCAGTGAAATTAAAGGGGGAACGCAGTATTTT. Translation: CASSEIKGGTQYF.

This clonotype has a handful of counts. The chain joins TRBV4-2 to TRBJ1-6, with 12 bases matching TRBD1. This CDR3 is built from 16 residues. Per the germline V gene, CDR1 is LGHNA and CDR2 is YNFKEQ. With V trimmed by 0 bases and J by 9 bases, 3 bases remained unmatched. CDR3 bases: TGTGCCAGCAGCCAAGAGGGACAGGGGGCGAGTTCACCCCTCCACTTT. Translated, it gives CASSQEGQGASSPLHF.

V usage is TRBV27 and J usage is TRBJ1-4; D gene ambiguous. This CDR3 has 13 amino acids. The germline V gene encodes CDR1 MNHEY and CDR2 SMNVEV (reference sequence). The V gene lost 3 bases and the J gene lost 7 bases, with 9 bases spanning the gap. The CDR3 loop reads CASSFLGGEKLFF. DNA of the CDR3: TGTGCCAGCAGTTTTTTGGGAGGTGAAAAACTGTTTTTT.

This clonotype was observed many times. CDR3 amino acids: CASSGQLYSNQPQHF. The CDR3 DNA sequence: TGTGCCAGCAGCGGACAGCTTTATAGCAATCAGCCCCAGCATTTT. The V gene is TRBV28, the J gene TRBJ1-5; possible D gene TRBD1, 6 bases. Germline lookup yields CDR1 MDHEN and CDR2 SYDVKM. V lost 6 bases and J 0 bases, leaving 12 bases between the germline ends. CDR3 length: 15 residues.

This clonotype was counted between two and nine times. The junction does not match germline at one end; this may be a read error. The J gene is TRBJ2-7, the V gene TRBV11-2, with 14 bases lining up with TRBD2. Germline CDR1 reads SGHAT; CDR2 reads FQNNGV. The length of the CDR3 is 17 residues. CDR3 residues: CAGSLGLAGVFRYEQYF. CDR3 DNA: TGTGCCGGCAGCTTGGGACTAGCGGGAGTATTTCGGTACGAGCAGTACTTC.

This clonotype has at least ten counts. The V call is TRBV12-3 or TRBV12-4, the J call TRBJ1-5, with D unclear. Trimming cost V 3 bases and J 4 bases, with 10 bases left between them. The CDR3 length is 14 residues. CDR3 region: CASSFSRINQPQHF. The CDR3 DNA reads TGTGCCAGCAGTTTTAGTCGGATTAATCAGCCCCAGCATTTT.

The table lists this clonotype with many counts. V usage is TRBV5-1 and J usage is TRBJ2-7; maybe TRBD2 (5 bases). The CDR3 spans 15 residues. Per the germline V gene, CDR1 is SGHRS and CDR2 is YFSETQ. V was clipped by 4 bases and J by 0 bases, with 14 bases between them. DNA for the CDR3: TGCGCCAGCAGCCCGACGGAGGAATACTCCTACGAGCAGTACTTC. It yields the protein CASSPTEEYSYEQYF.

This chain connects TRBV12-3 or TRBV12-4 to TRBJ2-6; possibly TRBD1 for D (6 bases). This CDR3 region has 18 residues. Trimming cost V 5 bases and J 0 bases, with 17 bases left between them. The CDR3 reads CASSPTTGSSSGANVLTF. CDR3 coding DNA: TGTGCCAGCAGTCCCACGACAGGTTCCTCCTCTGGGGCCAACGTCCTGACTTTC.

V and J are TRBV2 and TRBJ1-5; D might be TRBD1 (5 bases). The V gene lost 7 bases and the J gene lost 3 bases, with 13 bases spanning the gap. This CDR3 region has 14 residues. The germline V gene has CDR1 SNHLY and CDR2 FYNNEI. The CDR3, as DNA: TGTGCCAGCAACGGGGCCAACCACAATCAGCCCCAGCATTTT. Protein sequence: CASNGANHNQPQHF.

This clonotype was seen many times. CDR3 residues: CASIGRNYEQYF. CDR3 DNA sequence: TGTGCCAGCATTGGTCGGAATTACGAGCAGTACTTC. This rearrangement joins TRBV2 to TRBJ2-7; no clear D gene. Germline-derived CDR1 and CDR2 are SNHLY and FYNNEI. The V gene lost 7 bases and the J gene lost 4 bases, with 11 bases spanning the gap. This CDR3 region has 12 residues.

This clonotype was observed at least ten times. The CDR3: CASSLSLGLAGVEQYF. In DNA form, the CDR3 reads TGTGCCAGCTCACTGAGTTTGGGGCTAGCGGGAGTCGAGCAGTACTTC. The chain employs TRBV18 and TRBJ2-7; TRBD2 matches at 10 bases. The length of the CDR3 is 16 residues. Per germline, CDR1 KGHSH and CDR2 LQKENI. With 4 bases clipped from V and 6 bases from J, the junction kept 12 bases outside the gene matches. The variable domain in full, with the rest retrieved from reference TRBV18 and TRBJ2-7, is NAGVMQNPRHLVRRRGQEARLRCSPMKGHSHVYWYRQLPEEGLKFMVYLQKENIIDESGMPKERFSAEFPKEGPSILRIQQVVRGDSAAYFCASSLSLGLAGVEQYFGPGTRLTVT.

In the case of this clonotype: In this CDR3 the conserved last residue, phenylalanine or tryptophan, is missing, so a read error is likely. V gene TRBV30 combines with J gene TRBJ2-1, with a possible D match to TRBD1 (6 bases). Germline V gene sequence: CDR1 GTSNPN, CDR2 SVGIG (reference sequence). The CDR3 length is 14 residues. Between the trimmed V and J ends, which lost 1 base and 6 bases, there was a span of 13 bases. CDR3 DNA sequence: TGTGCCTGGAGTGCAGGGGCGCCCCGCAATGAGCAGTTCTCC. Amino acids: CAWSAGAPRNEQFS.

The rearrangement uses TRBV4-1 and TRBJ2-7; 8 bases agree with TRBD2. The V gene's germline CDR1 is MGHRA and CDR2 YSYEKL. V trimming: 0 bases; J trimming: 3 bases; junction bases outside the gene matches: 10. The CDR3 length is 17 residues. Here the CDR3 reads CASSQDRGGLAGYEQYF. DNA for the CDR3: TGCGCCAGCAGCCAAGATCGCGGTGGACTAGCTGGCTACGAGCAGTACTTC.

The chain recombines TRBV10-3 with TRBJ1-1, with D perhaps matching TRBD1 (5 bases). This CDR3 spans 12 amino acids. Trimming stripped 9 bases from V and 1 base from J, with 9 bases between. Germline values: CDR1 ENHRY, CDR2 SYGVKD. Here the CDR3 DNA reads TGTGCCATGGGGACGGGGAACACTGAAGCTTTCTTT. It is translated as CAMGTGNTEAFF.

This clonotype was picked up one time. V gene TRBV9 combines with J gene TRBJ2-1; 7 bases are shared with TRBD1. The V gene end was trimmed by 4 bases and the J gene end by 5 bases; junction bases not matched to a gene: 6. In germline, CDR1 is SGDLS, CDR2 YYNGEE. This CDR3 has 14 residues. CDR3 sequence: CASSRGGEDNEQFF. The CDR3 DNA reads TGTGCCAGCAGCAGAGGGGGCGAAGACAATGAGCAGTTCTTC. The variable domain in full, completed from reference TRBV9 and TRBJ2-1, reads DSGVTQTPKHLITATGQRVTLRCSPRSGDLSVYWYQQSLDQGLQFLIQYYNGEERAKGNILERFSAQQFPDLHSELNLSSLELGDSALYFCASSRGGEDNEQFFGPGTRLTVL.

This clonotype was seen a handful of times. This chain links TRBV6-1 with TRBJ2-7; TRBD1 aligns across 7 bases. The CDR3 is made up of 14 amino acids. Germline trimming cut 8 bases from V and 3 bases from J; bases unmatched to any gene: 10. Germline CDR1 MNHNS, CDR2 SASEGT. CDR3 in amino acids: CASGPTGLFYEQYF. CDR3 nucleotides: TGTGCCAGCGGACCGACAGGGCTTTTCTACGAGCAGTACTTC.

This clonotype has a count of ten or more. This sequence joins TRBV5-1 and TRBJ2-7; TRBD2 is a possible D gene (5 bases). Germline V CDR1 and CDR2: SGHRS, YFSETQ. V was trimmed by 5 bases and J by 7 bases, leaving 10 bases between them. CDR3 length equals 11 residues. The CDR3 DNA sequence: TGCGCCAGCAGACTTCGGGGAGAGCAGTACTTC. Its translation is CASRLRGEQYF.

V and J are TRBV7-9 and TRBJ2-5, with D possibly TRBD2 on 5 matching bases. The CDR3 sequence is 15 residues long. The germline gives CDR1 SEHNR, CDR2 FQNEAQ (reference sequence). V dropped 5 bases and J dropped 1 base, with 14 bases sitting between them. The CDR3 loop reads CASSPGGGFQETQYF. The CDR3 DNA is TGTGCCAGCAGCCCCGGCGGCGGGTTCCAAGAGACCCAGTACTTC. The full variable domain, its missing parts supplied by reference TRBV7-9 and TRBJ2-5, is DTGVSQNPRHKITKRGQNVTFRCDPISEHNRLYWYRQTLGQGPEFLTYFQNEAQLEKSRLLSDRFSAERPKGSFSTLEIQRTEQGDSAMYLCASSPGGGFQETQYFGPGTRLLVL.

In its sample, this clonotype was seen a few times. The rearrangement uses TRBV2 and TRBJ2-1; a weak D match, TRBD2 (6 bases). CDR1 is SNHLY, CDR2 FYNNEI, per germline. CDR3 length: 15 amino acids. The germline V and J ends were trimmed by 6 bases and 9 bases, with 21 bases remaining between them. The CDR3 region is CASSNRDGGRGEQFF. The CDR3, as DNA: TGTGCCAGCAGCAACCGGGACGGTGGGCGGGGTGAGCAGTTCTTC.

The chain employs TRBV2 and TRBJ1-5, with 7 bases matching TRBD1. V shed 6 bases, J shed 4 bases, and the junction held 9 bases outside the gene matches. Looked up from germline, CDR1 is SNHLY and CDR2 is FYNNEI. There are 15 residues in the CDR3. The CDR3 region has the DNA TGTGCCAGCAGCCTACAGGGGTTAGGGAATCAGCCCCAGCATTTT. Protein sequence: CASSLQGLGNQPQHF.

This clonotype showed up just a few times. This chain joins TRBV9 and TRBJ1-2; D is ambiguous. The germline V gene encodes CDR1 SGDLS and CDR2 YYNGEE. The CDR3 totals 13 residues. Trimming pared 1 base from V and 2 bases from J, leaving 6 bases between. The CDR3 coding sequence is TGTGCCAGCAGCGTAATGGGGAACTATGGCTACACCTTC. This codes for CASSVMGNYGYTF.

This clonotype was seen ten or more times. The chain employs TRBV27 and TRBJ2-2, with 7 positions matching TRBD1. The V and J ends lost 7 bases and 5 bases, in that order; junction bases with no gene match: 7. CDR3 length equals 14 residues. The germline V gene has CDR1 MNHEY and CDR2 SMNVEV (reference sequence). CDR3 DNA sequence: TGTGCCAGCATGTTACACAGGGGTACCGGGGAGCTGTTTTTT. Translated, it gives CASMLHRGTGELFF.

V gene TRBV5-6 combines with J gene TRBJ2-6; a possible D gene is TRBD1 (5 bases). V was cut by 2 bases and J by 0 bases, with 18 bases left in between. This CDR3 region has 19 residues. Germline CDR1 and CDR2: SGHDT and YYEEEE. The CDR3: CASSLERQGALSGANVLTF. The CDR3, as DNA: TGTGCCAGCAGCTTAGAGCGTCAGGGCGCCCTCTCTGGGGCCAACGTCCTGACTTTC.

The sample holds many counts of this clonotype. The rearrangement uses TRBV29-1 and TRBJ2-5, with 13 nucleotides matching TRBD2. The germline CDR1 and CDR2 sequences are SQVTM and ANQGSEA. The CDR3 sequence is 15 residues long. With V trimmed by 3 bases and J by 2 bases, 3 bases remained unmatched. CDR3 sequence reads: CSVDRTSGGQETQYF. The DNA of the CDR3 is TGCAGCGTTGATAGGACTAGCGGGGGACAAGAGACCCAGTACTTC.

In this sample, this clonotype turned up a few times. J is TRBJ2-1 and V is TRBV11-3, with a tentative D call TRBD2 (6 bases). The V and J ends lost 1 base and 5 bases respectively, with 15 bases between them. The CDR3 has 16 residues. Germline loops: CDR1 SGHNT, CDR2 YENEEA. The CDR3 sequence is CASSLGHSGGDNEQFF. CDR3 bases: TGTGCCAGCAGCTTAGGTCACAGCGGAGGGGACAATGAGCAGTTCTTC. The entire variable domain, with the rest obtained from reference TRBV11-3 and TRBJ2-1, is as follows: EAGVVQSPRYKIIEKKQPVAFWCNPISGHNTLYWYLQNLGQGPELLIRYENEEAVDDSQLPKDRFSAERLKGVDSTLKIQPAELGDSAVYLCASSLGHSGGDNEQFFGPGTRLTVL.